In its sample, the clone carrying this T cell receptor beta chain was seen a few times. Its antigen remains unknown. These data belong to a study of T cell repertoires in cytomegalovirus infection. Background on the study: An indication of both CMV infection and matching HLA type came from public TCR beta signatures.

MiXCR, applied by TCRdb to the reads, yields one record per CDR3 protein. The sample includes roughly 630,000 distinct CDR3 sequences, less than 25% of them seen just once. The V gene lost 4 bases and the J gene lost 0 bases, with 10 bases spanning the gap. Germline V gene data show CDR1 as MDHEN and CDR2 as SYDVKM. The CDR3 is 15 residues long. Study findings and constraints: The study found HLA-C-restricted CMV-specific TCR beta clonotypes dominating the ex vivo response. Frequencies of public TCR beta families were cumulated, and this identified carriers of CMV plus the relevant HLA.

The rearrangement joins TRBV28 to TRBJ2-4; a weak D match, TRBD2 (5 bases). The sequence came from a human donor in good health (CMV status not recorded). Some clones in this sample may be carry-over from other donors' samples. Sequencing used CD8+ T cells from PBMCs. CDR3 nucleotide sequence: TGTGCCAGCAGTTCTCGACTACTAGCCAAAAACATTCAGTACTTC. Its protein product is CASSSRLLAKNIQYF. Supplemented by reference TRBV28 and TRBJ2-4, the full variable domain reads DVKVTQSSRYLVKRTGEKVFLECVQDMDHENMFWYRQDPGLGLRLIYFSYDVKMKEKGDIPEGYSVSREKKERFSLILESASTNQTSMYLCASSSRLLAKNIQYFGAGTRLSVL.